The clone carrying this T cell receptor beta chain has a single count. Its specificity is unknown. TCR beta VDJ and CDR3 were profiled, and genomic DNA was the template. A single record per CDR3 protein comes from TCRdb applying MiXCR to the reads. This sample yields about 160,000 distinct CDR3 sequences, of which around 75% are seen a single time; about 50% belongs to the top ten. Patients included in sequencing had previously demonstrated CD8+CD57+ cell expansion by flow cytometry. The sample originates from a study of CD8+CD57+ T cells in acquired aplastic anemia. Study results and limitations: No significant patient-versus-control difference appeared in CD8+ Simpson's diversity. Comparison of patients with controls identified approximately 28 shared CD8+ CDR3 sequences.

The sequenced material came from sorted CD4+, CD8+, or CD8+CD57+ T cells (not recorded which) from PBMCs. The clonotype comes from a human donor with aplastic anemia.

CDR3 amino acids: CASSRAGGLRGEQYF. CDR3 DNA: TGTGCCAGCAGTCGAGCGGGGGGGCTGAGAGGCGAGCAGTACTTC. V gene TRBV2 combines with J gene TRBJ2-7; 10 nucleotides align to TRBD2. This CDR3 has 15 residues. Germline loops: CDR1 SNHLY, CDR2 FYNNEI. The ends lost 5 bases at V and 6 bases at J; junction bases unmatched: 10.